There are many counts of the clone carrying this T cell receptor beta chain. The record originates from a study of early T cells in non-severe SARS-CoV-2 infection. J was trimmed by 4 bases and V by 1 base; bases with no gene match: 5. The CDR3 runs to 14 residues. Germline CDR1 and CDR2: DFQATT and SNEGSKA (reference sequence). From the 5' RACE reads, TCRdb called clonotypes with MiXCR, one entry per CDR3 protein. This table holds just over 60,000 distinct CDR3 sequences, almost 9.5% found once. What was sequenced was whole blood. The source is an adult who was a healthcare worker with PCR-confirmed SARS-CoV-2 infection or an uninfected control (not recorded which). The chain recombines TRBV20-1 with TRBJ1-1; 8 nucleotides match TRBD1. The CDR3 region is CSARARTGFTEAFF. The CDR3 nucleotides are TGCAGTGCTAGAGCCCGGACAGGGTTCACTGAAGCTTTCTTT.